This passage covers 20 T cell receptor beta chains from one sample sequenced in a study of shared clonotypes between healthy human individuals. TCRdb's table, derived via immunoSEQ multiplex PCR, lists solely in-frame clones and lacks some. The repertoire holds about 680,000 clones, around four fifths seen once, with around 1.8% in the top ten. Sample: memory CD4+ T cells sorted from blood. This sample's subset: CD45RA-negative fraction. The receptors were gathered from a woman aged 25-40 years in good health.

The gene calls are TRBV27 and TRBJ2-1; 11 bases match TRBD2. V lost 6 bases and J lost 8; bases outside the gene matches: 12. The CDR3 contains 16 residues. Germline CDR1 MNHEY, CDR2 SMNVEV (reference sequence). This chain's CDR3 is CASSLTSGIVSDEQFF. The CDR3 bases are TGTGCCAGCAGCTTGACTAGCGGGATCGTTAGCGATGAGCAGTTCTTC.

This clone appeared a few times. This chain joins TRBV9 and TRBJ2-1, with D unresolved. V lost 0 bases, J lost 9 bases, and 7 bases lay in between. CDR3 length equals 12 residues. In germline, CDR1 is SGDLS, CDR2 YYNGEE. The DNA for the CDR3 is TGTGCCAGCAGCGTAGTCGTCAGTGAGCAGTTCTTC. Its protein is CASSVVVSEQFF.

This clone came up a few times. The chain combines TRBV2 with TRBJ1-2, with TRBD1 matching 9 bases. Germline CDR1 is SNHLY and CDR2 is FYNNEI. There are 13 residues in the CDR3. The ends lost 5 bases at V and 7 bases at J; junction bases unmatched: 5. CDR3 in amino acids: CASSSGTGSGYTF. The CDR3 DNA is TGTGCCAGCAGTTCCGGGACAGGGTCTGGCTACACCTTC.

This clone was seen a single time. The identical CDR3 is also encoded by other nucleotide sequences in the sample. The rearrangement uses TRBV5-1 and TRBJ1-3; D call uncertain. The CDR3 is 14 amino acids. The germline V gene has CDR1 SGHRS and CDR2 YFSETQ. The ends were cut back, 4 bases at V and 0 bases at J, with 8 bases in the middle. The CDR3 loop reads CASSPTVSGNTIYF. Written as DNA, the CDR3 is TGCGCCAGCAGCCCTACAGTCTCTGGAAACACCATATATTTT.

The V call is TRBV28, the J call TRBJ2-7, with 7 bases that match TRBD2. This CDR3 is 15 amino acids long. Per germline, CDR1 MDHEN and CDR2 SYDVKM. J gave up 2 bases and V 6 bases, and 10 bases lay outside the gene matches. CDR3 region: CASRPGVAGAYEQYF. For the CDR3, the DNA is TGTGCCAGCAGACCAGGAGTAGCGGGCGCCTACGAGCAGTACTTC.

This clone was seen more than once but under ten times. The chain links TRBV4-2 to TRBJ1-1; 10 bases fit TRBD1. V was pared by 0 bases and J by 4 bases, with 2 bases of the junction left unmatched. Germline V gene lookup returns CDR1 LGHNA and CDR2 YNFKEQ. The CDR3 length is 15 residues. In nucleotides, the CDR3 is TGTGCCAGCAGCCAAGATTGGACAGGGGGCACTGAAGCTTTCTTT. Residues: CASSQDWTGGTEAFF.

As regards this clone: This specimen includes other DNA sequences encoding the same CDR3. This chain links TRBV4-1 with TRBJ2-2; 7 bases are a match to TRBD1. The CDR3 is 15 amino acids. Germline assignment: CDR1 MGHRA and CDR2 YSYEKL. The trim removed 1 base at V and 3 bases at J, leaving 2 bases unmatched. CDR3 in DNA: TGCGCCAGCAGCCAAGGTGACAGGGACACCGGGGAGCTGTTTTTT. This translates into CASSQGDRDTGELFF.

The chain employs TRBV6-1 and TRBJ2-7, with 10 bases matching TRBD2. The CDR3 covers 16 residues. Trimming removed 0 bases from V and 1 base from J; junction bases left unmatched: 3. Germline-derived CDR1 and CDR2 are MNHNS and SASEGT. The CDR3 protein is CASSEAASGGSYEQYF. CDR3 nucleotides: TGTGCCAGCAGTGAAGCGGCTAGCGGGGGTTCCTACGAGCAGTACTTC.

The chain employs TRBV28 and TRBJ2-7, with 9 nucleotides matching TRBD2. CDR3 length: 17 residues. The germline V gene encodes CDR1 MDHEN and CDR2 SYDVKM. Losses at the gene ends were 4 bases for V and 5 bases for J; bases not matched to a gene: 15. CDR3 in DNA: TGTGCCAGCAGTTCGATGCCGCGGGGGGGCTTCTTCAACGAGCAGTACTTC. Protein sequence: CASSSMPRGGFFNEQYF.

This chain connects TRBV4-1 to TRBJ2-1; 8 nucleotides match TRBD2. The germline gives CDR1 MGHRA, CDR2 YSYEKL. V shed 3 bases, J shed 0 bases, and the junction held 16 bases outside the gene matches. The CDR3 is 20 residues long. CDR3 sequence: CASSHQIGRVGTSSYNEQFF. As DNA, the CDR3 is TGCGCCAGCAGCCACCAAATCGGGAGGGTAGGGACTAGCTCCTACAATGAGCAGTTCTTC.

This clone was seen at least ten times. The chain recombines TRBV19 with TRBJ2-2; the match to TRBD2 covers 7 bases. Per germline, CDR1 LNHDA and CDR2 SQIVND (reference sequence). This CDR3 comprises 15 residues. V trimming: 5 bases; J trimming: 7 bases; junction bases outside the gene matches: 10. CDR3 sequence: CASSQGGSNFGELFF. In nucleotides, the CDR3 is TGTGCCAGTAGTCAGGGCGGGAGTAATTTCGGGGAGCTGTTTTTT. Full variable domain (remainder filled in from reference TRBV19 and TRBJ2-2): DGGITQSPKYLFRKEGQNVTLSCEQNLNHDAMYWYRQDPGQGLRLIYYSQIVNDFQKGDIAEGYSVSREKKESFPLTVTSAQKNPTAFYLCASSQGGSNFGELFFGEGSRLTVL.

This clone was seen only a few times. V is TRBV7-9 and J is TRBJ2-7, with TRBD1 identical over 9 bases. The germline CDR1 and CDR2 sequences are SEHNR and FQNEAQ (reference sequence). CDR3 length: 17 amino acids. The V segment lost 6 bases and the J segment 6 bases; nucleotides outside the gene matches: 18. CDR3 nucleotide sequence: TGTGCCAGCAGGGCACCTGGACCGGGACAGGGTCCCGGCGAGCAGTACTTC. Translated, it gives CASRAPGPGQGPGEQYF. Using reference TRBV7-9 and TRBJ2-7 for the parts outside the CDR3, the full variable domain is DTGVSQNPRHKITKRGQNVTFRCDPISEHNRLYWYRQTLGQGPEFLTYFQNEAQLEKSRLLSDRFSAERPKGSFSTLEIQRTEQGDSAMYLCASRAPGPGQGPGEQYFGPGTRLTVT.

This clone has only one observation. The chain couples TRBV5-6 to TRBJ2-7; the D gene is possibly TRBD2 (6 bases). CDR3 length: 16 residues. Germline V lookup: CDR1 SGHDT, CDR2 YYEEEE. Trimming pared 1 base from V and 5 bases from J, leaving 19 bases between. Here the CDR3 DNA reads TGTGCCAGCAGCTTGCCTTCTAGCGCGCGGTCCAACGAGCAGTACTTC. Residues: CASSLPSSARSNEQYF.

This CDR3 reads CASSLATGNYGYTF. CDR3 sequence (DNA): TGTGCCAGCAGCTTAGCGACGGGGAACTATGGCTACACCTTC. The chain uses TRBV7-9 and TRBJ1-2; no clear D gene. Germline CDR1 and CDR2: SEHNR and FQNEAQ (reference sequence). This CDR3 is built from 14 residues. V was cut by 0 bases and J by 2 bases, with 7 bases left in between.

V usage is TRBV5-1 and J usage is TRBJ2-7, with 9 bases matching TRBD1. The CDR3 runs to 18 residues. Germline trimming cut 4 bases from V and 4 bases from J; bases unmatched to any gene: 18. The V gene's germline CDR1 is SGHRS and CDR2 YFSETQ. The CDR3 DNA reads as TGCGCCAGCAGCCAAATCATGGGACAGGGAGACCAACCGTACGAGCAGTACTTC. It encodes CASSQIMGQGDQPYEQYF.

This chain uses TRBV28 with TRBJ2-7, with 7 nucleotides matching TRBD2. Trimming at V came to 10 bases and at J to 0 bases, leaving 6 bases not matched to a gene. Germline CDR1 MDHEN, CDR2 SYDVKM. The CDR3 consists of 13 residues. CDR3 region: CATGREVSYEQYF. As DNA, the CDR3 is TGTGCCACCGGACGGGAGGTCTCCTACGAGCAGTACTTC.

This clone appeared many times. The CDR3 region has the DNA TGTGCCAGCAGTCGTTTGGGCGACGGCTACACCTTC. Protein product: CASSRLGDGYTF. The rearrangement joins TRBV6-1 to TRBJ1-2; D remains unclear. The CDR3 length is 12 residues. Germline lookup yields CDR1 MNHNS and CDR2 SASEGT. The V and J ends lost 5 bases and 8 bases respectively, with 12 bases between them.

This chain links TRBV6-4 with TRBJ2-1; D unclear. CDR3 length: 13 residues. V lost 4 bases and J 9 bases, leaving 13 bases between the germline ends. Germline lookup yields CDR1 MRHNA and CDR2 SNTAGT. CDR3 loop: CASSVQPLSEQFF. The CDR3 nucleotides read TGTGCCAGCAGTGTCCAACCTCTTAGTGAGCAGTTCTTC.

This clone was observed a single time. Here the CDR3 DNA reads TGCGCCAGCAGCCAGCCGACTAGCGGGACCTACGAGCAGTACTTC. Translated: CASSQPTSGTYEQYF. V gene TRBV4-1 combines with J gene TRBJ2-7, with 11 positions matching TRBD2. V dropped 3 bases and J dropped 2; count of bases not matched to a gene: 3. The germline gives CDR1 MGHRA, CDR2 YSYEKL. This CDR3 region has 15 residues.

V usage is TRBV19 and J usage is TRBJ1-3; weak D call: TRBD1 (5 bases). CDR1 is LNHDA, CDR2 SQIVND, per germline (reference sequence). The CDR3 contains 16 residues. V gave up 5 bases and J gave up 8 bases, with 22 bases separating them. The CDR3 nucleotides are TGTGCCAGTAGTGACTCCGAGACAGATGGCTCCGACACCATATATTTT. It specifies CASSDSETDGSDTIYF.